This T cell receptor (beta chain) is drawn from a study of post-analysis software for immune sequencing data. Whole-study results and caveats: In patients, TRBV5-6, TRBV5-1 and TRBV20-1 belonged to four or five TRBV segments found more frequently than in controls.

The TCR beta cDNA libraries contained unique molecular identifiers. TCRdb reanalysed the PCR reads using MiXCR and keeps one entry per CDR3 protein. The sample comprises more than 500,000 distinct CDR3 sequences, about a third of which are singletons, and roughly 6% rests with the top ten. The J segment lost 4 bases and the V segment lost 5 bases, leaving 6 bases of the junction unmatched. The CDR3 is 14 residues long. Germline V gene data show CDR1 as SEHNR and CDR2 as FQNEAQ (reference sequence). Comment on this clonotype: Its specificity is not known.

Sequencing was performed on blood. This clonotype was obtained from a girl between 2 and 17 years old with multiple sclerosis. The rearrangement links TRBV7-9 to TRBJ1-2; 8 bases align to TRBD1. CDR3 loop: CASSDRGELYGYTF. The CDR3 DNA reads TGTGCCAGCAGCGACAGGGGTGAGCTCTATGGCTACACCTTC.